This TCR beta chain was observed in a study of blood T cell repertoires in COVID-19. The V end was cut by 3 bases, the J end by 10 bases, with 13 bases between. Germline assignment: CDR1 SGHDN and CDR2 FVKESK. The CDR3 consists of 13 residues. Measured with immunoSEQ multiplex PCR; TCRdb has only the in-frame clones, and not every one. This sample has approximately 48,000 clones, with roughly 85% found just once. Sequenced sample: peripheral blood. This receptor was identified in a man in his fifties or sixties with acute or convalescent COVID-19. The chain is built from TRBV14 and TRBJ2-1, with D possibly TRBD2 on 5 matching bases. The CDR3 sequence is CASSQNSRGEQFF. CDR3 coding DNA: TGTGCCAGCAGCCAGAACTCCCGGGGAGAGCAGTTCTTC. The whole variable domain, remainder taken from reference TRBV14 and TRBJ2-1, is EAGVTQFPSHSVIEKGQTVTLRCDPISGHDNLYWYRRVMGKEIKFLLHFVKESKQDESGMPNNRFLAERTGGTYSTLKVQPAELEDSGVYFCASSQNSRGEQFFGPGTRLTVL.